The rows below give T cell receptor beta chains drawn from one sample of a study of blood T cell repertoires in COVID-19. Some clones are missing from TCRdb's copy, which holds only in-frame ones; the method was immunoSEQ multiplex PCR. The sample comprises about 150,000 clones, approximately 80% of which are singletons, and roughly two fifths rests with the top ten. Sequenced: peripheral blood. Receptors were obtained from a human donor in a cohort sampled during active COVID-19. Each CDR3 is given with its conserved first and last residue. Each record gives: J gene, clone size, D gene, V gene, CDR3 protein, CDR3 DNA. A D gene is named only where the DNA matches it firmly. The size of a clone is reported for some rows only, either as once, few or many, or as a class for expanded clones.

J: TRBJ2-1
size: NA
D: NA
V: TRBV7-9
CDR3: CASSFTGEANEQFF
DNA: TGTGCCAGCAGCTTTACGGGAGAAGCGAATGAGCAGTTCTTC

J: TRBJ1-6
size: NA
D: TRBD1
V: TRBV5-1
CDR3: CASSLHGTATYNSPLHF
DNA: TGCGCCAGCAGCTTGCATGGGACAGCAACCTATAATTCACCCCTCCACTTT

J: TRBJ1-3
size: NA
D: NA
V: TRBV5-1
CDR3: CASSLEGVSGNTIYF
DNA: TGCGCCAGCAGCTTGGAAGGGGTCTCTGGAAACACCATATATTTT

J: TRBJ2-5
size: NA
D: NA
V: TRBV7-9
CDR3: CASSPGQLQETQYF
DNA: TGTGCCAGCAGCCCGGGTCAGCTCCAAGAGACCCAGTACTTC

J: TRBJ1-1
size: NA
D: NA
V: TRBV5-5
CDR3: CASSKQGNTEAFF
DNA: TGTGCCAGCAGCAAACAGGGGAACACTGAAGCTTTCTTT

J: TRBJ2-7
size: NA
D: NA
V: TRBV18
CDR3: CASSPNAYEQYF
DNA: TGTGCCAGCTCGCCTAACGCCTACGAGCAGTACTTC

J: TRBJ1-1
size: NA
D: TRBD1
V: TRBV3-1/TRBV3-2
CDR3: CASSHSGTGGPGAFF
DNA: TGTGCCAGCAGCCACTCCGGGACAGGAGGCCCGGGGGCTTTCTTT

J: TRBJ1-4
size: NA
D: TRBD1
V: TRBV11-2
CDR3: CASSSGTGDEKLFF
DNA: TGTGCCAGCAGCTCCGGGACAGGGGATGAAAAACTGTTTTTT

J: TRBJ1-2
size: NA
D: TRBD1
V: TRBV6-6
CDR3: CASRRQGFYGYTF
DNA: TGTGCCAGCAGGAGACAGGGTTTCTATGGCTACACCTTC

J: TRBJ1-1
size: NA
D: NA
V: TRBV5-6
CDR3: CASSLGANTEAFF
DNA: TGTGCCAGCAGCTTGGGGGCGAACACTGAAGCTTTCTTT

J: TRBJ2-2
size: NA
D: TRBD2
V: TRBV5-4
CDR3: CASSIPIAGGRTGELFF
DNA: TGTGCCAGCAGCATACCGATAGCGGGGGGGCGAACCGGGGAGCTGTTTTTT

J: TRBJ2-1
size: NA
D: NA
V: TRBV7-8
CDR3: CASSLLSYRASYNEQFF
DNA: TGTGCCAGCAGCTTACTCTCGTACAGGGCGTCCTACAATGAGCAGTTCTTC

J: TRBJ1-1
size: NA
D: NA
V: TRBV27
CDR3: CASSPGTLLNTEAFF
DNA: TGTGCCAGCAGCCCCGGGACACTATTGAACACTGAAGCTTTCTTT

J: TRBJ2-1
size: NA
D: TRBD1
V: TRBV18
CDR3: CASSPLPLDRGPNEQFF
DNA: TGTGCCAGCTCACCTCTCCCCCTGGACAGGGGGCCCAATGAGCAGTTCTTC

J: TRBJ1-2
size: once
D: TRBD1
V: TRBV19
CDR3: CASSPGTGGYYGYTF
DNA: TGTGCCAGTAGCCCTGGGACAGGGGGTTACTATGGCTACACCTTC

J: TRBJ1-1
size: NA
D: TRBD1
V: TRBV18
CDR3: CASSPGQTMNTEAFF
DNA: TGTGCCAGCTCACCGGGACAGACCATGAACACTGAAGCTTTCTTT

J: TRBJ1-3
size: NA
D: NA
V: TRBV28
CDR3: CASSFVHGNTIYF
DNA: TGTGCCAGCAGTTTCGTACACGGAAACACCATATATTTT

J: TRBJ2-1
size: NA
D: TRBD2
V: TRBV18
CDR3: CASSPRGLAATYNEQFF
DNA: TGTGCCAGCTCACCACGGGGACTAGCGGCCACCTACAATGAGCAGTTCTTC

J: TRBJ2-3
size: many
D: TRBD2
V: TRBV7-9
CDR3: CASSWSSGSADTQYF
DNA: TGTGCCAGCAGCTGGAGTAGCGGGAGTGCAGATACGCAGTATTTT

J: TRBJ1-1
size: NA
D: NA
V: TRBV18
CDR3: CASSSGSLRSQYTEAFF
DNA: TGTGCCAGCTCATCCGGGTCTCTCCGCTCTCAGTACACTGAAGCTTTCTTT

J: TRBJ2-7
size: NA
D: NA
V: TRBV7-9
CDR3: CASSLARDEQYF
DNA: TGTGCCAGCAGCTTAGCCCGGGACGAGCAGTACTTC

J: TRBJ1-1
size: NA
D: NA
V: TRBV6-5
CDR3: CASSKLDSAGAEAFF
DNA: TGTGCCAGCAGTAAGTTGGACAGTGCAGGAGCTGAAGCTTTCTTT

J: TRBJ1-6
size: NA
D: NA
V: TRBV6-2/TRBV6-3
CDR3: CASSTPVTGSPLHF
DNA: TGTGCCAGCAGCACGCCAGTTACAGGTTCACCCCTCCACTTT

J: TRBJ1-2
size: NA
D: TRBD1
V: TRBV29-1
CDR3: CSVDRQGGLNYGYTF
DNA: TGCAGCGTTGATCGGCAGGGGGGTCTTAACTATGGCTACACCTTC

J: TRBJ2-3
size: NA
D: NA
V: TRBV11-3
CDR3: CASSPGVGTDTQYF
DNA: TGTGCCAGCAGTCCGGGTGTCGGCACAGATACGCAGTATTTT

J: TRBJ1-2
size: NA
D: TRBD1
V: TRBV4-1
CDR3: CASSQNLRQGEGYTF
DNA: TGCGCCAGCAGCCAAAACTTGCGACAGGGTGAGGGCTACACCTTC

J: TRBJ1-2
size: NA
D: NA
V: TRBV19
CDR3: CASSITFQGSNYGYTF
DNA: TGTGCCAGTAGTATTACATTCCAGGGATCTAACTATGGCTACACCTTC

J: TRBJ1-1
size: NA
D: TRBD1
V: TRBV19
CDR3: CASFGQGNTEAFF
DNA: TGTGCCAGTTTCGGACAGGGGAACACTGAAGCTTTCTTT

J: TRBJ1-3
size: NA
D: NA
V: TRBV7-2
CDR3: CASSLVPQGWNTIYF
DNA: TGTGCCAGCAGCTTAGTCCCCCAGGGCTGGAACACCATATATTTT

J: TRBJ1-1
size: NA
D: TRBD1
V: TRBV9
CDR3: CASSGNRGTEAFF
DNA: TGTGCCAGCAGCGGGAACAGGGGAACTGAAGCTTTCTTT

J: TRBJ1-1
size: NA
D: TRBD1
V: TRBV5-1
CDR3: CASTQGAFGNTEAFF
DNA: TGCGCCAGTACACAGGGGGCGTTCGGAAACACTGAAGCTTTCTTT

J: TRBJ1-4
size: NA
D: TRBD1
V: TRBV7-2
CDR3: CASSPTGGHEKLFF
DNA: TGTGCCAGCAGCCCCACAGGGGGGCATGAAAAACTGTTTTTT

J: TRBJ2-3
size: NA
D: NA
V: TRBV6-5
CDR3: CASTVVLGADTQYF
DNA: TGTGCCAGCACAGTGGTTCTAGGGGCAGATACGCAGTATTTT

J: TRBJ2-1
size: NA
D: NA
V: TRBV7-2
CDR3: CASSRRGSNEQFF
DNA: TGTGCCAGCTCCCGGAGGGGTTCCAATGAGCAGTTCTTC

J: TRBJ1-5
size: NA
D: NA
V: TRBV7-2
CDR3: CASSMTGLNQPQHF
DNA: TGTGCCAGCAGCATGACAGGCCTCAATCAGCCCCAGCATTTT

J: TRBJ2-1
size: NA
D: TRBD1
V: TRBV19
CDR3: CASSINRGRENEQFF
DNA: TGTGCCAGTAGTATAAACAGGGGGCGTGAAAATGAGCAGTTCTTC

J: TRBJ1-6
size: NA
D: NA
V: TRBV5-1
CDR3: CASSLGPGGNSPLHF
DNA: TGCGCCAGCAGCTTGGGCCCAGGAGGCAATTCACCCCTCCACTTT

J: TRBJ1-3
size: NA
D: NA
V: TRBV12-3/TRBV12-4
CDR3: CASSLQGRNTIYF
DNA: TGTGCCAGCAGTCTCCAGGGGCGGAACACCATATATTTT

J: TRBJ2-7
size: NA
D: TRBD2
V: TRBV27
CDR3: CASRLAGAGEQYF
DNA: TGTGCCAGCAGACTAGCGGGGGCTGGCGAGCAGTACTTC

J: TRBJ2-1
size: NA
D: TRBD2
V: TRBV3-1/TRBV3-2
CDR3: CASSQRGGYNEQFF
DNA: TGTGCCAGCAGCCAGCGGGGGGGATACAATGAGCAGTTCTTC

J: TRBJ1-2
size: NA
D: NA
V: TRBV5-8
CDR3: CASSRRQAGYTF
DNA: TGTGCCAGCAGCCGCCGACAGGCTGGCTACACCTTC